This T cell receptor beta chain was recovered during a study of T cell clonality in common variable immunodeficiency. Sequencing was performed with immunoSEQ multiplex PCR; in TCRdb, only in-frame clones are kept and a portion is missing. The sample holds some 28,000 clones, and no clone turns up only once. This clone was seen more than once but under ten times. Its matching antigen is unknown. The CDR3 end is not reached by the read, which stops 3 residues before it; the germline J gene fills it in. The CDR3 sequence is 13 residues long. Germline CDR1 SGHTA, CDR2 FQGNSA. Study-wide results and limits: Reportedly, TCR beta sequences from common variable immunodeficiency showed fewer deletions and N-nucleotide insertions. Compared with controls, CVID subjects had fewer shared TCRbeta clones. Compared with healthy controls, CVID subjects showed increased TCRbeta clonality, mostly in about a third.

The CVID group had under 16 females and fewer than 35 males, mean age roughly 40. Replacement immunoglobulin had been given to every CVID subject for at least one year. The rearrangement joins TRBV7-2 to TRBJ1-1; perhaps TRBD1 as D (5 bases). The clonotype originates from a human donor with common variable immunodeficiency. Sequences were obtained from peripheral blood mononuclear cells. The DNA read from the CDR3 is TGTGCCATACACCGTGCCAAGGGAGAGGGG. It codes for CAIHRAKGEG. The full CDR3 protein reads CAIHRAKGEGAFF.